These 32 T cell receptor beta chains were sequenced from one sample in a study of blood T cell repertoires in COVID-19. Profiled with immunoSEQ multiplex PCR; TCRdb holds only in-frame clones, not every one. Of over 200,000 clones in the sample, 65% to 85% were seen once. Sequencing was done on a sample of peripheral blood. Source of these receptors: a man aged 35 to 55 with active or convalescent COVID-19.

This chain connects TRBV29-1 to TRBJ2-3; a possible D gene is TRBD1 (6 bases). CDR1 and CDR2 (germline): SQVTM, ANQGSEA. The CDR3 spans 14 residues. Trimming took 6 bases from V and 2 from J, leaving 15 bases between them. The DNA of the CDR3 is TGCAGCGTCTCACAACAGGGCCTCACAGATACGCAGTATTTT. It encodes CSVSQQGLTDTQYF.

The chain combines TRBV4-1 with TRBJ1-3; a weak D match, TRBD1 (6 bases). Germline V gene lookup returns CDR1 MGHRA and CDR2 YSYEKL. This CDR3 spans 15 amino acids. V was trimmed by 3 bases and J by 4 bases, leaving 13 bases between them. CDR3 sequence reads: CASSQRTGYGNTIYF. The CDR3 coding sequence is TGCGCCAGCAGCCAGAGAACAGGGTACGGAAACACCATATATTTT.

A remark on this clone: Other DNA sequences in this sample translate to the same CDR3. J is TRBJ1-3 and V is TRBV19, with D uncertain. The germline V gene has CDR1 LNHDA and CDR2 SQIVND (reference sequence). V dropped 1 base and J dropped 1 base, with 11 bases sitting between them. The CDR3 is 16 amino acids. The CDR3 region has the DNA TGTGCCAGTAGTATAGGAACGCCGAGATCTGGAAACACCATATATTTT. Amino acid sequence: CASSIGTPRSGNTIYF.

V is TRBV5-1 and J is TRBJ2-5, with 7 bases matching TRBD1. This CDR3 spans 15 amino acids. Germline trimming cut 0 bases from V and 5 bases from J; bases unmatched to any gene: 7. Germline-derived CDR1 and CDR2 are SGHRS and YFSETQ. The CDR3: CASSLAEGARETQYF. DNA for the CDR3: TGCGCCAGCAGCTTGGCCGAGGGGGCGAGGGAGACCCAGTACTTC.

The chain uses TRBV21-1 and TRBJ1-2; the D call of TRBD1 is as the table states it, not checked on the DNA. TRBV21-1 is a listed pseudogene. The CDR3 extends over 18 amino acids. In nucleotides, the CDR3 is TGTGCCAGCCCGCAACCCGGGGACAAAACCTGCCCCCACTATGGCTACACCTTC. Its translation: CASPQPGDKTCPHYGYTF.

The chain joins TRBV6-5 to TRBJ1-1; D not certain. This CDR3 has 15 residues. CDR1 is MNHEY and CDR2 is SVGAGI in the germline V gene. V lost 8 bases and J lost 1, with 17 bases in between. In DNA, the CDR3 is TGTGCCAGCGCACCACACGGCGAGGGGAACACTGAAGCTTTCTTT. Amino acid sequence: CASAPHGEGNTEAFF.

J is TRBJ2-4 and V is TRBV20-1, with D unresolved. Between the trimmed V and J ends, which lost 7 bases and 6 bases, there was a span of 10 bases. CDR1 is DFQATT, CDR2 SNEGSKA, per germline (reference sequence). The CDR3 loop spans 11 amino acids. The CDR3 region is CSGSVGNIQYF. CDR3 in DNA: TGCAGTGGGTCGGTCGGAAACATTCAGTACTTC.

This chain uses TRBV6-5 with TRBJ1-5, with D hard to call. Germline V lookup: CDR1 MNHEY, CDR2 SVGAGI. The CDR3 spans 14 residues. Trimming pared 2 bases from V and 4 bases from J, leaving 9 bases between. This CDR3 reads CASSYPEKNQPQHF. Written as DNA, the CDR3 is TGTGCCAGCAGTTACCCAGAAAAGAATCAGCCCCAGCATTTT.

This clone came up a few times. The chain carries TRBV19 and TRBJ2-7; 9 nucleotides match TRBD1. Germline V gene sequence: CDR1 LNHDA, CDR2 SQIVND (reference sequence). The length of the CDR3 is 16 residues. The junction had 8 bases not matched to a gene; V was cut back by 5 bases and J by 0 bases. CDR3 nucleotides: TGTGCCAGTAGTTCAGGGGACAGGGAGTACTCCTACGAGCAGTACTTC. It is translated as CASSSGDREYSYEQYF.

This chain connects TRBV9 to TRBJ2-2; D gene uncertain. The ends were cut back, 0 bases at V and 7 bases at J, with 7 bases in the middle. CDR1 is SGDLS and CDR2 is YYNGEE in the germline V gene. CDR3 length equals 13 residues. CDR3 sequence (DNA): TGTGCCAGCAGCGTAGGTAGTGGCGGGGAGCTGTTTTTT. Its translation: CASSVGSGGELFF.

The chain is built from TRBV9 and TRBJ2-1; TRBD2 aligns across 7 bases. The ends lost 0 bases at V and 9 bases at J; junction bases unmatched: 9. The CDR3 length is 15 residues. The germline gives CDR1 SGDLS, CDR2 YYNGEE. The CDR3 DNA is TGTGCCAGCAGCGTAGCTTTGGCTAGCGGTCTTGAGCAGTTCTTC. Its protein is CASSVALASGLEQFF.

A single count supports this clone. The rearrangement links TRBV5-5 to TRBJ1-5, with D unresolved. From germline, CDR1 is SGHKS and CDR2 YYEKEE (reference sequence). V lost 3 bases to trimming and J lost 5 bases, with 12 bases between them. The CDR3 spans 14 residues. In nucleotides, the CDR3 is TGTGCCAGCAGCTCAGGACTCATTGATCAGCCCCAGCATTTT. As protein: CASSSGLIDQPQHF.

CDR3 nucleotides: TGTGCCAGCACTGGGACAGCAAACACCGGGGAGCTGTTTTTT. Translated, it gives CASTGTANTGELFF. The chain joins TRBV6-5 to TRBJ2-2, with TRBD1 matching 7 bases. There are 14 residues in the CDR3. CDR1 and CDR2 from the germline V gene are MNHEY and SVGAGI. Trimming removed 7 bases from V and 2 bases from J; junction bases left unmatched: 4.

As concerns this clone: A much bigger clone sits one base away, suggesting this may be a read error. Other DNA variants within this sample encode the same CDR3. The rearrangement links TRBV7-2 to TRBJ1-5; D possibly corresponds to TRBD1 (5 bases). Germline assignment: CDR1 SGHTA and CDR2 FQGNSA. This CDR3 region has 16 residues. The ends were cut back, 5 bases at V and 9 bases at J, with 23 bases in the middle. The CDR3 DNA sequence: TGTGCCAGCAGCGCCCGGACTGGGACGGGGGGTGGGCCCCAGCATTTT. Amino acid sequence: CASSARTGTGGGPQHF.

CDR3 nucleotides: TGTGCCAGCAGCCCGGGTGGTAGCGGAAGCACAGATACGCAGTATTTT. Protein: CASSPGGSGSTDTQYF. V gene TRBV5-4 combines with J gene TRBJ2-3, with TRBD2 as a possible D gene (6 bases). Germline CDR1 reads SGHNT; CDR2 reads YYREEE (reference sequence). The CDR3 loop spans 16 amino acids. Trimming cost V 4 bases and J 0 bases, with 15 bases left between them.

V and J are TRBV2 and TRBJ2-7; tentatively, D is TRBD1 (6 bases). The ends were cut back, 3 bases at V and 3 bases at J, with 12 bases in the middle. The CDR3 sequence is 14 residues long. CDR1 and CDR2 from the germline V gene are SNHLY and FYNNEI. CDR3 in amino acids: CASSERDKLYEQYF. CDR3 nucleotide sequence: TGTGCCAGCAGTGAGAGGGACAAACTCTACGAGCAGTACTTC.

The DNA for the CDR3 is TGTGCCAGCAGTGACAGGATTAACTATGGCTACACCTTC. It codes for CASSDRINYGYTF. V usage is TRBV28 and J usage is TRBJ1-2, with a possible D match to TRBD1 (6 bases). Germline V gene lookup returns CDR1 MDHEN and CDR2 SYDVKM. The CDR3 has 13 amino acids. With 5 bases removed from V and 1 base from J, the gap between germline ends came to 8 bases.

This clone is a singleton in its sample. The chain recombines TRBV4-1 with TRBJ2-1, with 10 bases that match TRBD2. The CDR3 has 16 residues. V lost 0 bases to trimming and J lost 3 bases; unmatched junction nucleotides: 2. Germline V lookup: CDR1 MGHRA, CDR2 YSYEKL. For the CDR3, the DNA is TGCGCCAGCAGCCAAGATAGGACTAGCGGCTACAATGAGCAGTTCTTC. Encoded protein: CASSQDRTSGYNEQFF.

This rearrangement joins TRBV2 to TRBJ2-1, with 13 bases matching TRBD2. Germline lookup yields CDR1 SNHLY and CDR2 FYNNEI. Germline trimming cut 9 bases from V and 7 bases from J; bases unmatched to any gene: 6. This CDR3 has 14 residues. The CDR3 DNA sequence: TGTGCCAGGAAGGGACTAGCGGGGAGGAATGAGCAGTTCTTC. Its translation is CARKGLAGRNEQFF. The whole variable domain, remainder taken from reference TRBV2 and TRBJ2-1, is EPEVTQTPSHQVTQMGQEVILRCVPISNHLYFYWYRQILGQKVEFLVSFYNNEISEKSEIFDDQFSVERPDGSNFTLKIRSTKLEDSAMYFCARKGLAGRNEQFFGPGTRLTVL.

The chain joins TRBV10-3 to TRBJ1-1, with TRBD1 matching 7 bases. CDR3 length: 13 amino acids. V lost 8 bases to trimming and J lost 1 base; unmatched junction nucleotides: 4. CDR1 and CDR2 from the germline V gene are ENHRY and SYGVKD. CDR3 amino acids: CAIGDRENTEAFF. The CDR3, as DNA: TGTGCCATCGGCGACAGGGAGAACACTGAAGCTTTCTTT.

The chain links TRBV4-2 to TRBJ2-4; 11 bases match TRBD2. There are 17 residues in the CDR3. Trimming removed 1 base from V and 1 base from J; junction bases left unmatched: 3. Germline CDR1 LGHNA, CDR2 YNFKEQ. The CDR3 here is CASSQVAGGPAKNIQYF. As DNA, the CDR3 is TGTGCCAGCAGCCAAGTAGCGGGAGGGCCGGCCAAAAACATTCAGTACTTC.

The rearrangement joins TRBV7-8 to TRBJ1-5, with TRBD1 as a possible D gene (5 bases). V was shortened by 7 bases and J by 4 bases, with 14 bases between the two germline ends. The CDR3 is made up of 14 amino acids. Germline V gene sequence: CDR1 SGHVS, CDR2 FQNEAQ. As DNA, the CDR3 is TGTGCCAGCACCCTCCGGGACTTTAATCAGCCCCAGCATTTT. This codes for CASTLRDFNQPQHF.

This clone has only one observation. J is TRBJ2-4 and V is TRBV19; 7 bases map to TRBD1. V dropped 6 bases and J dropped 2; count of bases not matched to a gene: 10. Germline V gives CDR1 LNHDA, CDR2 SQIVND (reference sequence). This CDR3 is 16 amino acids long. The CDR3 loop is CASSQDRDRTKNIQYF. The DNA of the CDR3 is TGTGCCAGTAGCCAAGACAGGGATCGAACCAAAAACATTCAGTACTTC.

The V gene is TRBV28, the J gene TRBJ1-4; D might be TRBD1 (5 bases). CDR3 length equals 16 residues. Trimming cost V 4 bases and J 3 bases, with 15 bases left between them. Germline lookup yields CDR1 MDHEN and CDR2 SYDVKM. CDR3 region: CASSYSQGIPNEKLFF. CDR3 nucleotides: TGTGCCAGCAGTTACTCTCAGGGTATACCTAATGAAAAACTGTTTTTT.

The gene calls are TRBV18 and TRBJ1-3, with D perhaps TRBD1 (6 bases). V was shortened by 2 bases and J by 0 bases, with 11 bases between the two germline ends. Germline CDR1 KGHSH, CDR2 LQKENI. CDR3 length: 16 amino acids. CDR3 protein: CASSPRDIYSGNTIYF. The CDR3, as DNA: TGTGCCAGCTCACCAAGGGACATCTACTCTGGAAACACCATATATTTT. Full variable domain (remainder filled in from reference TRBV18 and TRBJ1-3): NAGVMQNPRHLVRRRGQEARLRCSPMKGHSHVYWYRQLPEEGLKFMVYLQKENIIDESGMPKERFSAEFPKEGPSILRIQQVVRGDSAAYFCASSPRDIYSGNTIYFGEGSWLTVV.

The gene calls are TRBV30 and TRBJ1-1; D is possibly TRBD1 (6 bases). The CDR3 is made up of 14 amino acids. V gave up 1 base and J gave up 6 bases, with 15 bases separating them. From germline, CDR1 is GTSNPN and CDR2 SVGIG (reference sequence). DNA for the CDR3: TGTGCCTGGAGTGAGGGGGTGGGAACTCCTGAAGCTTTCTTT. It specifies CAWSEGVGTPEAFF. The whole variable domain, remainder taken from reference TRBV30 and TRBJ1-1, is SQTIHQWPATLVQPVGSPLSLECTVEGTSNPNLYWYRQAAGRGLQLLFYSVGIGQISSEVPQNLSASRPQDRQFILSSKKLLLSDSGFYLCAWSEGVGTPEAFFGQGTRLTVV.

V usage is TRBV28 and J usage is TRBJ1-2; 8 bases are shared with TRBD1. Germline CDR1 reads MDHEN; CDR2 reads SYDVKM. V lost 5 bases, J lost 4 bases, and 3 bases stayed unmatched. This CDR3 has 13 residues. The CDR3 region has the DNA TGTGCCAGCAGTCCACAGGGGGGCTATGGCTACACCTTC. Translating gives CASSPQGGYGYTF.

The rearrangement joins TRBV6-5 to TRBJ1-2, with 11 bases that match TRBD1. Germline loops: CDR1 MNHEY, CDR2 SVGAGI. J gave up 8 bases and V 7 bases, and 12 bases lay outside the gene matches. CDR3 length equals 15 residues. CDR3 residues: CASILREGQGGGYTF. The CDR3 region has the DNA TGTGCCAGCATCCTCAGGGAGGGACAGGGGGGAGGCTACACCTTC.

The V gene is TRBV7-9, the J gene TRBJ2-7; the D gene is possibly TRBD2 (5 bases). The V end lost 5 bases, the J end lost 2 bases, and 7 bases lay between the germline ends. The length of the CDR3 is 12 residues. The germline V gene has CDR1 SEHNR and CDR2 FQNEAQ (reference sequence). CDR3 nucleotides: TGTGCCAGCAGCCTCGGGACCTACGAGCAGTACTTC. Encoded protein: CASSLGTYEQYF.

The chain couples TRBV19 to TRBJ1-4, with D hard to call. Germline-derived CDR1 and CDR2 are LNHDA and SQIVND (reference sequence). The V gene lost 6 bases and the J gene lost 6 bases, with 17 bases spanning the gap. This CDR3 region has 15 residues. The CDR3, as DNA: TGTGCCAGTAGCCCGCCTGGAATCGAGGATGAAAAACTGTTTTTT. Its translation is CASSPPGIEDEKLFF.

The chain has TRBV15 and TRBJ2-7, with 8 bases lining up with TRBD1. The V and J ends lost 0 bases and 1 base, in that order; junction bases with no gene match: 8. CDR1 and CDR2 (germline): LNHNV, YYDKDF (reference sequence). The CDR3 length is 17 residues. CDR3 nucleotide sequence: TGTGCCACCAGCAGAGAAAGAACAGGGGGGCTTTCCTACGAGCAGTACTTC. It encodes CATSRERTGGLSYEQYF.

The chain links TRBV5-1 to TRBJ1-2; D is undetermined. The CDR3 is 13 residues long. Trimming took off 1 base at V and 2 bases at J, with 6 bases between the two ends. Germline V gene sequence: CDR1 SGHRS, CDR2 YFSETQ. CDR3 amino acids: CASSLSENYGYTF. Written as DNA, the CDR3 is TGCGCCAGCAGCTTGAGCGAGAACTATGGCTACACCTTC.